Each of the 17 T cell receptor beta chains below was sequenced from the same sample in a study of T cell clonality in common variable immunodeficiency. The repertoire was sequenced with immunoSEQ multiplex PCR; TCRdb's copy has only in-frame clones and lacks some. Recorded here are under 65,000 clones, none singletons. The sample was peripheral blood mononuclear cells. The source is a person aged 18 to 75 in good health.

This clone was observed at least ten times. The read stops 3 residues short of the end of the CDR3; the missing end is completed from the germline J gene. The chain is built from TRBV5-4 and TRBJ2-1; unclear D gene. Germline CDR1 SGHNT, CDR2 YYREEE (reference sequence). The CDR3 consists of 12 residues. With 4 bases removed from V and 1 base from J, the gap between germline ends came to 3 bases. CDR3 DNA (partial): TGTGCCAGCAGCCCGTCCTACAATGAG. Translation gives CASSPSYNE. Given in full, the CDR3 is CASSPSYNEQFF. The whole variable domain, filled in from reference TRBV5-4 and TRBJ2-1, reads ETGVTQSPTHLIKTRGQQVTLRCSSQSGHNTVSWYQQALGQGPQFIFQYYREEENGRGNFPPRFSGLQFPNYSSELNVNALELDDSALYLCASSPSYNEQFFGPGTRLTVL.

This clone was counted at least ten times. The CDR3 extends 3 residues past the end of the read, so its final part is completed from the germline J gene. The gene calls are TRBV3-1 (or the pseudogene TRBV3-2) and TRBJ1-1; 7 nucleotides agree with TRBD1. With V trimmed by 4 bases and J by 3 bases, 11 bases remained unmatched. The germline V gene has CDR1 LGHDT and CDR2 YNNKEL (reference sequence). CDR3 length: 16 residues. The CDR3 bases that were read are TGTGCCAGCAGCCCCAAAAGGGGGGACAGATACACTGAA. It yields the protein CASSPKRGDRYTE. The entire CDR3 sequence reads CASSPKRGDRYTEAFF.

This clone showed up many times. The CDR3 end is not reached by the read, which stops 3 residues before it; the germline J gene fills it in. The chain couples TRBV9 to TRBJ2-2; D is ambiguous. Trimming took 3 bases from V and 5 from J, leaving 17 bases between them. CDR1 and CDR2 from the germline V gene are SGDLS and YYNGEE. The CDR3 covers 16 residues. Incomplete CDR3 DNA: TGTGCCAGCAGCGCCAGACCCCGGTTCAGGACCGGGGAG. Translating gives CASSARPRFRTGE. The complete CDR3 sequence is CASSARPRFRTGELFF.

This clone was counted many times. The CDR3 reads CASSLAGGTYEQYF. CDR3 DNA (partial): TGCGCCAGCAGCTTGGCTGGGGGGACCTACGAG. The rearrangement uses TRBV5-1 and TRBJ2-7; TRBD2 is a possible D gene (6 bases). The CDR3 extends 3 residues past the end of the read, so its final part is completed from the germline J gene. Trimming pared 0 bases from V and 2 bases from J, leaving 9 bases between. The CDR3 has 14 residues. Germline assignment: CDR1 SGHRS and CDR2 YFSETQ.

This clone showed up many times. The CDR3 goes on 3 residues after the read ends, and that part is filled in from the germline J gene. The chain combines TRBV7-6 with TRBJ2-1; weak D call: TRBD1 (7 bases). The CDR3 sequence is 14 residues long. Trimming stripped 8 bases from V and 7 bases from J, with 18 bases between. Germline values: CDR1 SGHVS, CDR2 FNYEAQ. CDR3 loop: CASGGQEGSNEQFF. The sequenced part of the CDR3 DNA is TGTGCCAGCGGCGGACAGGAGGGAAGTAATGAG.

This clone was seen ten or more times. The CDR3 end is not reached by the read, which stops 3 residues before it; the germline J gene fills it in. This chain connects TRBV7-6 to TRBJ2-5; a possible D gene is TRBD2 (6 bases). V lost 1 base and J lost 3, with 12 bases in between. The CDR3 length is 15 residues. Germline values: CDR1 SGHVS, CDR2 FNYEAQ. The chain's CDR3 is CASSLGVSGEETQYF. The part of the CDR3 DNA that was read is TGTGCCAGCAGCTTAGGCGTCTCGGGGGAAGAGACC.

This clone was found a few times. The CDR3 end is not reached by the read, which stops 3 residues before it; the germline J gene fills it in. V usage is TRBV7-9 and J usage is TRBJ2-2; 7 nucleotides agree with TRBD1. The length of the CDR3 is 15 residues. Germline CDR1 reads SEHNR; CDR2 reads FQNEAQ (reference sequence). CDR3 DNA (partial): TGTGCCAGCAGCGAACGACAGGGTACGGATGAAAAG. The encoded protein is CASSERQGTDEK. The full CDR3 reads CASSERQGTDEKLFF.

This clone was observed at least ten times. The CDR3 end lies 3 residues beyond the end of the read and is filled in from the germline J gene. The chain is built from TRBV5-6 and TRBJ2-1; 7 positions match TRBD1. Trimming at V came to 1 base and at J to 7 bases, leaving 8 bases not matched to a gene. The germline gives CDR1 SGHDT, CDR2 YYEEEE. The CDR3 has 15 residues. The CDR3 reads CASSLTGENRNEQFF. Partial CDR3 DNA: TGTGCCAGCAGCTTGACAGGGGAGAACAGAAATGAG.

This clone was detected only a few times. CDR3 bases read: TGTGCCAGCAGCTTAGGGGGGGATAGCAATCAGCCC. Protein sequence: CASSLGGDSNQP. The whole CDR3 sequence is CASSLGGDSNQPQHF. The V call is TRBV11-2, the J call TRBJ1-5; D may be TRBD1 (5 bases). The CDR3 is cut off 3 residues early in the read; its end comes from the germline J gene. This CDR3 comprises 15 residues. The V gene's germline CDR1 is SGHAT and CDR2 FQNNGV. V was cut by 1 base and J by 0 bases, with 7 bases left in between.

In this sample, this clone turned up many times. With the read ending 3 residues before the CDR3 end, the germline J gene is used to fill in that end. The genes are TRBV18 and TRBJ2-3; D uncertain. The CDR3 is 13 residues long. V was cut by 6 bases and J by 2 bases, with 9 bases left in between. Germline CDR1 and CDR2: KGHSH and LQKENI. The CDR3 is CASSASHTDTQYF. CDR3 DNA (partial): TGTGCCAGCTCGGCCAGTCACACAGATACG.

This clone was counted ten times or more. With the read ending 3 residues before the CDR3 end, the germline J gene is used to fill in that end. J is TRBJ2-7 and V is TRBV28; D remains unclear. CDR3 length: 11 residues. With 6 bases removed from V and 2 bases from J, the gap between germline ends came to 5 bases. Germline V lookup: CDR1 MDHEN, CDR2 SYDVKM. The CDR3 DNA, read in part, is TGTGCCAGCAGATCCACCTACGAG. It specifies CASRSTYE. From start to end, the CDR3 is CASRSTYEQYF.

This clone has a count of ten or more. The sequenced fragment ends 3 residues before the CDR3 boundary, so the rest is inferred from the germline J gene. The V and J genes are TRBV7-9 and TRBJ2-1; 8 bases match TRBD2. The germline gives CDR1 SEHNR, CDR2 FQNEAQ (reference sequence). With 6 bases clipped from V and 7 bases from J, the junction kept 11 bases outside the gene matches. The length of the CDR3 is 15 residues. CDR3 DNA (partial): TGTGCCAGCAGTCTAACTCTAGCGGGTAAAAATGAG. It encodes CASSLTLAGKNE. The whole CDR3 region reads CASSLTLAGKNEQFF.

This clone turned up a few times. The read is 3 residues too short to cover the CDR3 end, so that end is filled in from the germline J gene. The chain joins TRBV20-1 to TRBJ1-2; D gene ambiguous. Per the germline V gene, CDR1 is DFQATT and CDR2 is SNEGSKA (reference sequence). The CDR3 runs 15 residues. CDR3 region: CSARETRTFNYGYTF. The sequenced CDR3 bases are TGCAGCGCTCGAGAGACTAGGACTTTTAACTATGGC.

Concerning this clone: The read comes to an end 3 residues before the CDR3 does, leaving the germline J gene to fill in the end. V is TRBV10-2 and J is TRBJ1-2, with D possibly being TRBD1 (5 bases). The length of the CDR3 is 14 residues. Germline CDR1 WSHSY, CDR2 SAAADI. The covered CDR3 bases are TGCGCCAGCAGTTCACTCAGGGAGGTGCAAGGC. This codes for CASSSLREVQG. The whole CDR3 region reads CASSSLREVQGYTF.

Ten or more counts support this clone. The read gets to within 3 residues of the CDR3 end, and the germline J gene fills in the rest. V usage is TRBV20-1 and J usage is TRBJ2-2; D is perhaps TRBD1 (6 bases). Germline CDR1 reads DFQATT; CDR2 reads SNEGSKA (reference sequence). V lost 3 bases, J lost 0 bases, and 11 bases lay in between. The CDR3 contains 15 residues. This CDR3 reads CSARRGLANTGELFF. CDR3 DNA (partial): TGCAGTGCTAGGAGGGGGTTGGCGAACACCGGGGAG.

In this sample, this clone turned up a few times. The read is 3 residues too short to cover the CDR3 end, so that end is filled in from the germline J gene. The rearrangement uses TRBV2 and TRBJ2-7; maybe TRBD2 (6 bases). CDR1 is SNHLY and CDR2 is FYNNEI in the germline V gene. The CDR3 is made up of 14 amino acids. V was trimmed by 3 bases and J by 2 bases, leaving 11 bases between them. This chain's CDR3 is CASSEGRGPYEQYF. The covered CDR3 bases are TGTGCCAGCAGTGAGGGGCGGGGACCCTACGAG.

This clone has ten or more counts. The read falls 3 residues short of the CDR3 end, and the missing part is taken from the germline J gene. This chain uses TRBV10-3 with TRBJ2-3; 13 nucleotides match TRBD2. The V gene's germline CDR1 is ENHRY and CDR2 SYGVKD. The CDR3 sequence is 15 residues long. CDR3 loop: CAISPGLAGRETQYF. CDR3 DNA (partial): TGTGCCATCAGCCCGGGACTAGCGGGACGAGAGACG.